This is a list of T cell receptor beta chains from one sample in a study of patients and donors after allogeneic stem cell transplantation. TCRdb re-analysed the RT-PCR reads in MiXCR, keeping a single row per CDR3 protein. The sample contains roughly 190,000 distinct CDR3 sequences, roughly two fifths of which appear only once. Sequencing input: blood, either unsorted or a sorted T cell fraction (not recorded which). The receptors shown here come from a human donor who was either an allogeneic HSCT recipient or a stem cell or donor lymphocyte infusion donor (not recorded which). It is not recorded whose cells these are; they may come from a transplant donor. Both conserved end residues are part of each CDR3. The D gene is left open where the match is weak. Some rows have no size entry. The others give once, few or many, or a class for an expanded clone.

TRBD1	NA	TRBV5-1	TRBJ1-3	TGCGCCAGCAGCTTGCGGACAGGAGATGGAAACACCATATATTTT	CASSLRTGDGNTIYF
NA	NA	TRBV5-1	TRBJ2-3	TGCGCCAGCACGCCTACCCGGACAGATACGCAGTATTTT	CASTPTRTDTQYF
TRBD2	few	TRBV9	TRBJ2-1	TGTGCCAGCAGCGTAGCTCCCCTATCGGGAGGAGGCAATGAGCAGTTCTTC	CASSVAPLSGGGNEQFF
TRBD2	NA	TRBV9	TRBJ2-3	TGTGCCAGCAGCGTAGAGGGAGCTAGCGGGAGGACAGATACGCAGTATTTT	CASSVEGASGRTDTQYF
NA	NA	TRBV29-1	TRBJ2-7	TGCAGCGTTGTCTCCAACTCCTACGAGCAGTACTTC	CSVVSNSYEQYF
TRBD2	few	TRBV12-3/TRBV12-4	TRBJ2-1	TGTGCCAGCAGTTTACTAGCGGGGCGCAATGAGCAGTTCTTC	CASSLLAGRNEQFF
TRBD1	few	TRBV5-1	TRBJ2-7	TGCGCCAGCAGCTATAACGCCGGGACAGGGTCCTACGAGCAGTACTTC	CASSYNAGTGSYEQYF
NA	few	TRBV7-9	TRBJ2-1	TGTGCCAGCAGCTTGCTAGGGGATGAGCAGTTCTTC	CASSLLGDEQFF
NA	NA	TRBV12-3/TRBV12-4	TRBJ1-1	TGTGCCAGCAGTACGGGGGACTCGGGGACTGAAGCTTTCTTT	CASSTGDSGTEAFF
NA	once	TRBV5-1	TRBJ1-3	TGCGCCAGCAGCTTGGAGGGGATCTCTGGAAACACCATATATTTT	CASSLEGISGNTIYF
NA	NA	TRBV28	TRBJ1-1	TGTGCCAGCAGTTTAGGAGGCAGACTGAACACTGAAGCTTTCTTT	CASSLGGRLNTEAFF
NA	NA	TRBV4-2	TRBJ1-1	TGTGCCAGCAGCCGATCGGCTAACATGAACACTGAAGCTTTCTTT	CASSRSANMNTEAFF
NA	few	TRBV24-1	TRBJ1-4	TGTGCCACCAGTATCGGTCCGGGAAAACTGTTTTTT	CATSIGPGKLFF
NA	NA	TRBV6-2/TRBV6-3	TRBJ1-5	TGTGCCAGCAGTTACACGGAGGAGCCCCAGCATTTT	CASSYTEEPQHF
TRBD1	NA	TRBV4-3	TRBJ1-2	TGCGCCAGCAGCCAAAACTGGGACAGGGAGCGTACTGGCTACACCTTC	CASSQNWDRERTGYTF
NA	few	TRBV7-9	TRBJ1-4	TGTGCCAGCAGCCTAGGGAAGGGCGAAAAACTGTTTTTT	CASSLGKGEKLFF
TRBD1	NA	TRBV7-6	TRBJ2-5	TGTGCCAGCAGCTTCGCCCGGACAGGGATGGAAGAGACCCAGTACTTC	CASSFARTGMEETQYF
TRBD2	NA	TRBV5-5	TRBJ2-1	TGTGCCAGCAGCGATAGACTAGGGAGGGCGAATGAGCAGTTCTTC	CASSDRLGRANEQFF
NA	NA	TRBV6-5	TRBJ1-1	TGTGCCAGCAGACTCTCTATGAACACTGAAGCTTTCTTT	CASRLSMNTEAFF
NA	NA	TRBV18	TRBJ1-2	TGTGCCAGCTCACCGGACCCAGCGCGGGGCTACACCTTC	CASSPDPARGYTF
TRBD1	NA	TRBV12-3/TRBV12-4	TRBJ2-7	TGTGCCAGCAGTTCTCCTGGACAGGTTCCCTACGAGCAGTACTTC	CASSSPGQVPYEQYF
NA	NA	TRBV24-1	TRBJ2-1	TGTGCCACCAGTGCCAGCTCCTACAATGAGCAGTTCTTC	CATSASSYNEQFF
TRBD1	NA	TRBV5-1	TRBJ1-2	TGCGCCAGCAGCTCCCTCGCCGGGACAGCGAACTATGGCTACACCTTC	CASSSLAGTANYGYTF